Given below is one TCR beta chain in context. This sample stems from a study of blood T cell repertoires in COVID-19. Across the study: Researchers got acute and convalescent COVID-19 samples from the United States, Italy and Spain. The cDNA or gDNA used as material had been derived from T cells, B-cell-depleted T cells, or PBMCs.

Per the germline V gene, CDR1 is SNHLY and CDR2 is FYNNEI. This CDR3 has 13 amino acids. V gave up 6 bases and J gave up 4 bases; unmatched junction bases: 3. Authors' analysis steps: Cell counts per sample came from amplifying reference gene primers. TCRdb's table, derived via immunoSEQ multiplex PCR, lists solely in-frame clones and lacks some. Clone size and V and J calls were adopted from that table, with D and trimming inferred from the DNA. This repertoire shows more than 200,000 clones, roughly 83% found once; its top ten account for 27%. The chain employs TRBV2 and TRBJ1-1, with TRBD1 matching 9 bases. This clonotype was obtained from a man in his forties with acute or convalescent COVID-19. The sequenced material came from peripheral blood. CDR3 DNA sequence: TGTGCCAGCAGGGGGACAGGGATCACTGAAGCTTTCTTT. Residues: CASRGTGITEAFF.